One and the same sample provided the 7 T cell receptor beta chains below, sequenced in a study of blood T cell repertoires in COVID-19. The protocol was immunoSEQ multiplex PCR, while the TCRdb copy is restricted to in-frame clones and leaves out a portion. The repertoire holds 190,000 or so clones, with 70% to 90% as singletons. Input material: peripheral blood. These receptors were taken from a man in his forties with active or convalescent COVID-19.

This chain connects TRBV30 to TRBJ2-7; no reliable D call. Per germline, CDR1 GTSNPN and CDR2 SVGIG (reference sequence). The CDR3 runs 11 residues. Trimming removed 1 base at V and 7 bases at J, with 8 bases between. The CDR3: CAWSAGLEQYF. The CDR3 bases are TGTGCCTGGAGTGCGGGTCTGGAGCAGTACTTC.

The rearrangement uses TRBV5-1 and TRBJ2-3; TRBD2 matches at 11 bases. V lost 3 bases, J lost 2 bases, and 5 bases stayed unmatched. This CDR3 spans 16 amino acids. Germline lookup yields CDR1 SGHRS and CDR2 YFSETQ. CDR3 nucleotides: TGCGCCAGCAGCTCTAGCGGGGGGCGGGACACAGATACGCAGTATTTT. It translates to CASSSSGGRDTDTQYF.

In DNA form, the CDR3 reads TGTGCCAGCAGTTCAGATACAGGGTTGAGCAATCAGCCCCAGCATTTT. As protein: CASSSDTGLSNQPQHF. The chain links TRBV6-5 to TRBJ1-5, with D possibly matching TRBD1 (6 bases). The CDR3 sequence is 16 residues long. Trimming took 4 bases from V and 1 from J, leaving 14 bases between them. Germline CDR1 reads MNHEY; CDR2 reads SVGAGI.

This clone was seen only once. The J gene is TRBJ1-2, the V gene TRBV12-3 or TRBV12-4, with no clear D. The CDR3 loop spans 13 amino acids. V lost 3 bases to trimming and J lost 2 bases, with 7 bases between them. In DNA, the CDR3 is TGTGCCAGCAGTTTGAAAGAGAACTATGGCTACACCTTC. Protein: CASSLKENYGYTF.

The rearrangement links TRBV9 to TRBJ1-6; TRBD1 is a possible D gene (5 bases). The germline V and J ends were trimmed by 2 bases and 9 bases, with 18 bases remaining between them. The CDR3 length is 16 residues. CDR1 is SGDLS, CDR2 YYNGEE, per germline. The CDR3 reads CASSVLGGAESSPLHF. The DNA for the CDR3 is TGTGCCAGCAGCGTTCTTGGCGGGGCTGAGAGTTCACCCCTCCACTTT.

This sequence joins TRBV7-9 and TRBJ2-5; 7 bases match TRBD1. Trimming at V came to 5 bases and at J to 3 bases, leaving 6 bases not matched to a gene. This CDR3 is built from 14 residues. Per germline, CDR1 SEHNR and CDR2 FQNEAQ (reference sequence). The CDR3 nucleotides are TGTGCCAGCAGCGAACAGACAGGGAAAGAGACCCAGTACTTC. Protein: CASSEQTGKETQYF.

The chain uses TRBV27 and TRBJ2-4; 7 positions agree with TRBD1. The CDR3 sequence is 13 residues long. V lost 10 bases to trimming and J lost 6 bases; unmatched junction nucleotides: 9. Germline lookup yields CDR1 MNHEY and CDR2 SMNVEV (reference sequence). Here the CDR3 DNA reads TGTGCCACTATGCCTTACAGGGGAAACATTCAGTACTTC. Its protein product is CATMPYRGNIQYF.